Presented here are 14 T cell receptor beta chains from one specimen sequenced in a study of cytomegalovirus exposure and HLA in healthy donors. PCR was performed using 60 Vbeta and 13 Jbeta primers. The repertoire was sequenced with immunoSEQ multiplex PCR; TCRdb's copy has only in-frame clones and lacks some. The sample data list 80,000 to 95,000 clones. The sample was PBMCs. The receptor source for this set is a man aged 50 to 59 in good health and CMV-seropositive.

The chain uses TRBV9 and TRBJ2-3; D not certain. Trimming pared 3 bases from V and 0 bases from J, leaving 14 bases between. CDR3 length equals 16 residues. Germline values: CDR1 SGDLS, CDR2 YYNGEE. The CDR3 DNA is TGTGCCAGCAGCGCCCAGGCCCAATCTAGCACAGATACGCAGTATTTT. This translates into CASSAQAQSSTDTQYF.

The chain combines TRBV6-5 with TRBJ1-2; the D gene is possibly TRBD1 (6 bases). CDR3 size: 13 residues. Germline V gene sequence: CDR1 MNHEY, CDR2 SVGAGI. V was shortened by 4 bases and J by 8 bases, with 14 bases between the two germline ends. The CDR3: CASSFTGMRGYTF. The CDR3 coding sequence is TGTGCCAGCAGTTTCACAGGGATGAGGGGCTACACCTTC.

The chain uses TRBV6-5 and TRBJ2-5, with 9 bases that match TRBD2. The end of the DNA fits TRBJ2-7 better, so the J call may be wrong. The CDR3 covers 16 residues. The germline V gene encodes CDR1 MNHEY and CDR2 SVGAGI. This CDR3 is CASSYSLGLASHEQYF. CDR3 bases: TGTGCCAGCAGTTACTCCCTAGGACTAGCGTCCCACGAGCAGTACTTC.

V and J are TRBV6-5 and TRBJ2-1; TRBD2 is a possible D gene (5 bases). This CDR3 is 15 amino acids long. From germline, CDR1 is MNHEY and CDR2 SVGAGI. The V gene lost 2 bases and the J gene lost 3 bases, with 11 bases spanning the gap. CDR3 in amino acids: CASSYPPGNYNEQFF. CDR3 DNA: TGTGCCAGCAGTTACCCCCCGGGAAACTACAATGAGCAGTTCTTC.

V and J are TRBV28 and TRBJ1-2, with TRBD1 matching over 10 bases. This CDR3 is built from 15 residues. Germline-derived CDR1 and CDR2 are MDHEN and SYDVKM. The V gene end was trimmed by 3 bases and the J gene end by 3 bases; junction bases not matched to a gene: 4. The DNA of the CDR3 is TGTGCCAGCAGTTTTCATGGGACAGGGGACTATGGCTACACCTTC. Its translation is CASSFHGTGDYGYTF.

The J gene is TRBJ2-4, the V gene TRBV30; the D is unclear. The CDR3 is 13 amino acids. Germline assignment: CDR1 GTSNPN and CDR2 SVGIG (reference sequence). V was shortened by 5 bases and J by 0 bases, with 8 bases between the two germline ends. In DNA, the CDR3 is TGTGCCTGGGAGCCTCAAGCCAAAAACATTCAGTACTTC. Amino acids: CAWEPQAKNIQYF.

The J gene is TRBJ1-1, the V gene TRBV7-9, with 7 bases that match TRBD1. J was trimmed by 8 bases and V by 5 bases; bases with no gene match: 8. CDR1 and CDR2 from the germline V gene are SEHNR and FQNEAQ (reference sequence). CDR3 size: 13 residues. In DNA, the CDR3 is TGTGCCAGCAGCCTTCAACCAGGGGGGGAAGCTTTCTTT. Protein sequence: CASSLQPGGEAFF. Using reference TRBV7-9 and TRBJ1-1 for the parts outside the CDR3, the full variable domain is DTGVSQNPRHKITKRGQNVTFRCDPISEHNRLYWYRQTLGQGPEFLTYFQNEAQLEKSRLLSDRFSAERPKGSFSTLEIQRTEQGDSAMYLCASSLQPGGEAFFGQGTRLTVV.

The chain links TRBV7-2 to TRBJ2-1, with a weak D call TRBD2 (6 bases). CDR3 length: 13 amino acids. Trimming removed 5 bases at V and 7 bases at J, with 12 bases between. Germline loops: CDR1 SGHTA, CDR2 FQGNSA. The CDR3 loop is CASSGGIRNEQFF. CDR3 nucleotides: TGTGCCAGCAGCGGAGGGATCCGAAATGAGCAGTTCTTC.

The rearrangement joins TRBV6-6 to TRBJ1-1, with D unclear. The length of the CDR3 is 16 residues. The V gene's germline CDR1 is MNHNY and CDR2 SVGAGI (reference sequence). With 6 bases removed from V and 3 bases from J, the gap between germline ends came to 20 bases. This CDR3 is CASSAVKAGGYTEAFF. The CDR3 DNA follows: TGTGCCAGCAGCGCAGTAAAGGCCGGCGGGTACACTGAAGCTTTCTTT.

This chain uses TRBV2 with TRBJ1-4; TRBD1 is a possible D gene (5 bases). The length of the CDR3 is 16 residues. Between the trimmed V and J ends, which lost 6 bases and 7 bases, there was a span of 21 bases. Looked up from germline, CDR1 is SNHLY and CDR2 is FYNNEI. The CDR3 bases are TGTGCCAGCAGACCCAGTAGCGGGGGGAGTGGTGAAAAACTGTTTTTT. Residues: CASRPSSGGSGEKLFF. Filled out from reference TRBV2 and TRBJ1-4, the complete variable domain reads EPEVTQTPSHQVTQMGQEVILRCVPISNHLYFYWYRQILGQKVEFLVSFYNNEISEKSEIFDDQFSVERPDGSNFTLKIRSTKLEDSAMYFCASRPSSGGSGEKLFFGSGTQLSVL.

The chain couples TRBV30 to TRBJ2-2, with TRBD2 as a possible D gene (5 bases). Trimming removed 4 bases from V and 4 bases from J, with 13 bases in between. CDR1 is GTSNPN and CDR2 is SVGIG in the germline V gene (reference sequence). The CDR3 spans 14 residues. The CDR3 sequence: CAWTVDYFTGELFF. CDR3 sequence (DNA): TGTGCCTGGACGGTCGACTACTTCACCGGGGAGCTGTTTTTT.

This chain links TRBV7-9 with TRBJ2-1; a possible D gene is TRBD2 (6 bases). The CDR3 is 14 amino acids. Germline-derived CDR1 and CDR2 are SEHNR and FQNEAQ (reference sequence). V lost 7 bases to trimming and J lost 4 bases, with 14 bases between them. The CDR3 region has the DNA TGTGCCAGCATTATTAGCGGCTTTTACAATGAGCAGTTCTTC. Encoded protein: CASIISGFYNEQFF.

V usage is TRBV27 and J usage is TRBJ1-2; the D is unclear. Germline CDR1 MNHEY, CDR2 SMNVEV (reference sequence). CDR3 length equals 15 residues. V lost 3 bases and J 0 bases, leaving 11 bases between the germline ends. CDR3 residues: CASSFTRGANYGYTF. The CDR3 DNA reads TGTGCCAGCAGTTTTACCCGGGGAGCTAACTATGGCTACACCTTC.

The V gene is TRBV27, the J gene TRBJ1-1; TRBD1 matches 7 bases. Germline V gene lookup returns CDR1 MNHEY and CDR2 SMNVEV (reference sequence). The V segment lost 2 bases and the J segment 4 bases; nucleotides outside the gene matches: 10. The CDR3 consists of 16 residues. CDR3 in amino acids: CASSLGATGRVTEAFF. CDR3 DNA sequence: TGTGCCAGCAGTTTAGGCGCGACAGGGCGGGTCACTGAAGCTTTCTTT.